This T cell receptor (beta chain) was recorded in a study of blood T cell repertoires in COVID-19. Study as a whole: Both acute and convalescent COVID-19 samples were obtained from the United States, Italy and Spain. Nucleic acid was either cDNA or gDNA, and it came from T cells, B-cell-depleted T cells, or PBMCs.

The CDR3 totals 16 residues. CDR1 SGHAT and CDR2 FQNNGV come from the germline V gene. Trimming at V came to 10 bases and at J to 7 bases, leaving 15 bases not matched to a gene. Original handling: By means of reference gene primer amplification, nucleated cell counts were estimated. The method was immunoSEQ multiplex PCR; TCRdb's version includes in-frame clones alone and lacks a portion of them. V and J calls and clone size are as listed in that table; D and trimming were resolved from the DNA. In the table there are about 140,000 clones, 65% to 80% of which are singletons. The sample consisted of peripheral blood. The gene calls are TRBV11-2 and TRBJ2-1; 11 positions match TRBD2. The origin of this receptor is a man over 45 with acute or convalescent COVID-19. The CDR3 loop is CATSVNLAGGRNEQFF. Written as DNA, the CDR3 is TGTGCCACCTCCGTAAATTTAGCGGGGGGGCGGAATGAGCAGTTCTTC.